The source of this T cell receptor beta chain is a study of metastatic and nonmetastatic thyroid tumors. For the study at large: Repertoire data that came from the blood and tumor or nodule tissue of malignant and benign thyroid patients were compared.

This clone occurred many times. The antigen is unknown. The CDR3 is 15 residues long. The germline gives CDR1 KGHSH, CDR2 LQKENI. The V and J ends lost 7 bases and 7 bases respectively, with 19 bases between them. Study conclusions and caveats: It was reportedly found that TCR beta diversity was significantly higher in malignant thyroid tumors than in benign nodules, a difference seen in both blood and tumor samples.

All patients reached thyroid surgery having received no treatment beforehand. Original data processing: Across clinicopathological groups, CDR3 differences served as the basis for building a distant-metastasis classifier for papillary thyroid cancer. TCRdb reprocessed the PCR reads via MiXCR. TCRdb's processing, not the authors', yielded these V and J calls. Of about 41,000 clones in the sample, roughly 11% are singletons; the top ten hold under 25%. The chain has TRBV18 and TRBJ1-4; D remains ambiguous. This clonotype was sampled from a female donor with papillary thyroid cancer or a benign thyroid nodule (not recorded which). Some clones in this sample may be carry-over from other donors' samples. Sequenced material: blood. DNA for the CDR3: TGTGCCAGCTGGAATGGGCCCCGCGATGGTGAAAAACTGTTTTTT. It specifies CASWNGPRDGEKLFF. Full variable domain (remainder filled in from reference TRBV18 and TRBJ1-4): NAGVMQNPRHLVRRRGQEARLRCSPMKGHSHVYWYRQLPEEGLKFMVYLQKENIIDESGMPKERFSAEFPKEGPSILRIQQVVRGDSAAYFCASWNGPRDGEKLFFGSGTQLSVL.